The 29 T cell receptor beta chains given below trace back to one sample, sequenced in a study of cytomegalovirus exposure and HLA in healthy donors (TCRdb year 2017). The method was the immunoSEQ multiplex PCR assay. A mixture of 60 forward primers for TCR Vbeta segments and 13 reverse primers for TCR Jbeta segments was used in the multiplex PCR. TCRdb re-hosts the immuneACCESS table, in-frame sequences only. Its copies lack some clones; in the studies checked, an unresolved V gene accounts for under half of them, and the cause for the rest is not known. The sample table contains fewer than 200,000 clones; only one count was recorded for 70% to 90% of them. 0.7% to 0.95% of the sample is held by the ten biggest clonotypes. Source material: PBMCs. The receptors were sampled from a woman under 30 in good health and CMV-seronegative.

The J gene is TRBJ2-3, the V gene TRBV28, with D perhaps matching TRBD1 (6 bases). CDR3 length: 12 amino acids. CDR1 is MDHEN and CDR2 is SYDVKM in the germline V gene. Trimming stripped 7 bases from V and 6 bases from J, with 11 bases between. CDR3 nucleotide sequence: TGTGCCAGCATGAGCCAGGGGGATACGCAGTATTTT. This encodes CASMSQGDTQYF.

J is TRBJ2-7 and V is TRBV10-3; 10 positions match TRBD1. The CDR3 consists of 13 residues. V was pared by 6 bases and J by 7 bases, with 6 bases of the junction left unmatched. Germline V gene data show CDR1 as ENHRY and CDR2 as SYGVKD. The chain's CDR3 is CAIRTGGEYEQYF. The DNA of the CDR3 is TGTGCCATCAGGACAGGGGGCGAGTATGAGCAGTACTTC.

The CDR3 loop reads CASSSISGSSYNEQFF. The CDR3 DNA follows: TGTGCCAGCAGCTCTATAAGCGGGAGCTCCTACAATGAGCAGTTCTTC. The chain links TRBV5-6 to TRBJ2-1; 8 nucleotides line up with TRBD2. The CDR3 has 16 amino acids. After removal of 3 bases from V and 0 bases from J, the junction contained 5 bases not matched to a gene. The germline V gene encodes CDR1 SGHDT and CDR2 YYEEEE. Supplemented by reference TRBV5-6 and TRBJ2-1, the full variable domain reads DAGVTQSPTHLIKTRGQQVTLRCSPKSGHDTVSWYQQALGQGPQFIFQYYEEEERQRGNFPDRFSGHQFPNYSSELNVNALLLGDSALYLCASSSISGSSYNEQFFGPGTRLTVL.

The V call is TRBV10-3, the J call TRBJ1-3; 7 bases agree with TRBD1. The CDR3 consists of 15 residues. The germline V gene encodes CDR1 ENHRY and CDR2 SYGVKD. The J segment lost 0 bases and the V segment lost 3 bases, leaving 2 bases of the junction unmatched. CDR3 nucleotides: TGTGCCATCAGTGAACAGGGGCGCTCTGGAAACACCATATATTTT. Translated, it gives CAISEQGRSGNTIYF.

This chain joins TRBV5-1 and TRBJ2-5, with D possibly matching TRBD1 (5 bases). Germline V gene lookup returns CDR1 SGHRS and CDR2 YFSETQ. The V end lost 0 bases, the J end lost 2 bases, and 17 bases lay between the germline ends. The CDR3 has 17 residues. The CDR3 is CASSLGPTSRVQETQYF. The CDR3 DNA reads as TGCGCCAGCAGCTTGGGTCCCACATCCAGGGTTCAAGAGACCCAGTACTTC. The full variable domain, in which reference TRBV5-1 and TRBJ2-5 provide the parts outside the CDR3, is KAGVTQTPRYLIKTRGQQVTLSCSPISGHRSVSWYQQTPGQGLQFLFEYFSETQRNKGNFPGRFSGRQFSNSRSEMNVSTLELGDSALYLCASSLGPTSRVQETQYFGPGTRLLVL.

This rearrangement joins TRBV2 to TRBJ2-3, with TRBD2 identical over 8 bases. This CDR3 region has 17 residues. With 2 bases clipped from V and 4 bases from J, the junction kept 11 bases outside the gene matches. Germline V gene sequence: CDR1 SNHLY, CDR2 FYNNEI. CDR3 DNA: TGTGCCAGCAGTGAATATCGGGCGGGAGGTGGTGCAGATACGCAGTATTTT. Its translation: CASSEYRAGGGADTQYF.

The CDR3 here is CASSRPSGTDTQYF. The CDR3 DNA reads as TGTGCCAGCAGTCGGCCTAGCGGGACAGATACGCAGTATTTT. The chain carries TRBV7-6 and TRBJ2-3, with TRBD2 matching over 8 bases. This CDR3 comprises 14 residues. Germline V gives CDR1 SGHVS, CDR2 FNYEAQ. The V gene end was trimmed by 6 bases and the J gene end by 3 bases; junction bases not matched to a gene: 5. The complete variable domain, with remaining parts taken from reference TRBV7-6 and TRBJ2-3, reads GAGVSQSPRYKVTKRGQDVALRCDPISGHVSLYWYRQALGQGPEFLTYFNYEAQQDKSGLPNDRFSAERPEGSISTLTIQRTEQRDSAMYRCASSRPSGTDTQYFGPGTRLTVL.

The sample holds one count of this clone. V and J are TRBV4-3 and TRBJ2-1, with TRBD2 as a possible D gene (7 bases). CDR3 length: 15 residues. Looked up from germline, CDR1 is LGHNA and CDR2 is YSLEER. V dropped 6 bases and J dropped 8 bases, with 20 bases sitting between them. CDR3 DNA sequence: TGCGCCAGCAGAATGGGGGGGGCCCTCCAGGATGAGCAGTTCTTC. Translation: CASRMGGALQDEQFF.

This chain connects TRBV7-8 to TRBJ1-5; TRBD1 is a possible D gene (5 bases). CDR3 length: 15 residues. CDR1 and CDR2 from the germline V gene are SGHVS and FQNEAQ. Trimming left V 1 base short and J 4 bases short, with 11 bases between. CDR3 coding DNA: TGTGCCAGCAGCTTAGTAAGGGCAGGGAATCAGCCCCAGCATTTT. Protein sequence: CASSLVRAGNQPQHF.

The table lists this clone with a count of one. This chain joins TRBV9 and TRBJ2-3; 10 nucleotides align to TRBD2. V lost 4 bases to trimming and J lost 2 bases; unmatched junction nucleotides: 16. Germline values: CDR1 SGDLS, CDR2 YYNGEE. This CDR3 is built from 19 residues. The CDR3 DNA reads TGTGCCAGCAGCCCAGAACTAGCGGGATACGTCTACAACACAGATACGCAGTATTTT. Its protein is CASSPELAGYVYNTDTQYF.

The V call is TRBV7-2, the J call TRBJ1-1, with 8 bases matching TRBD1. The CDR3 is 13 residues long. J lost 5 bases, V lost 6 bases, and 5 bases had no gene match. Germline CDR1 is SGHTA and CDR2 is FQGNSA. CDR3 loop: CASSWDRTTEAFF. Written as DNA, the CDR3 is TGTGCCAGCAGTTGGGACAGGACTACTGAAGCTTTCTTT.

CDR3 in amino acids: CATSRDGDNEQFF. The CDR3 DNA reads as TGTGCCACCAGCAGAGACGGAGACAATGAGCAGTTCTTC. This chain uses TRBV15 with TRBJ2-1, with D hard to call. V was cut by 0 bases and J by 5 bases, with 5 bases left in between. The CDR3 spans 13 residues. From germline, CDR1 is LNHNV and CDR2 YYDKDF (reference sequence). The entire variable domain, with the rest obtained from reference TRBV15 and TRBJ2-1, is as follows: DAMVIQNPRYQVTQFGKPVTLSCSQTLNHNVMYWYQQKSSQAPKLLFHYYDKDFNNEADTPDNFQSRRPNTSFCFLDIRSPGLGDTAMYLCATSRDGDNEQFFGPGTRLTVL.

This clone showed up just once. The chain carries TRBV7-2 and TRBJ2-7, with D possibly being TRBD2 (6 bases). Trimming stripped 0 bases from V and 3 bases from J, with 6 bases between. The CDR3 spans 13 residues. CDR1 is SGHTA and CDR2 is FQGNSA in the germline V gene. The DNA for the CDR3 is TGTGCCAGCAGCTTAGCGGGGGGCTACGAGCAGTACTTC. It encodes CASSLAGGYEQYF.

This sequence joins TRBV13 and TRBJ1-3; D is unclear. The CDR3 extends over 12 amino acids. The ends were cut back, 3 bases at V and 4 bases at J, with 4 bases in the middle. Germline loops: CDR1 PRHDT, CDR2 FYEKMQ (reference sequence). CDR3 bases: TGTGCCAGCAGCTTCCAGGGAAACACCATATATTTT. This codes for CASSFQGNTIYF.

This chain links TRBV23-1 with TRBJ2-7; possible D gene TRBD2, 5 bases. TRBV23-1 is treated as an ORF (open reading frame) with a function not yet certain. Trimming left V 1 base short and J 10 bases short, with 23 bases between. The CDR3 has 16 amino acids. CDR3 sequence: CASSQYLWSMGELQYF. The CDR3 DNA is TGCGCCAGCAGTCAATACTTGTGGTCAATGGGAGAGCTCCAGTACTTC.

The chain uses TRBV28 and TRBJ2-1; 12 nucleotides align to TRBD2. The CDR3 is 15 residues long. V was pared by 6 bases and J by 6 bases, with 6 bases of the junction left unmatched. The germline gives CDR1 MDHEN, CDR2 SYDVKM. The CDR3 DNA reads TGTGCCAGCAGGGAGGCGGGACTAGCGGGCAATGAGCAGTTCTTC. Residues: CASREAGLAGNEQFF.

This chain links TRBV27 with TRBJ2-5, with 7 bases identical to TRBD1. The closer fit of TRBJ2-7 to the DNA end suggests the J call may be wrong. Germline CDR1 is MNHEY and CDR2 is SMNVEV (reference sequence). The length of the CDR3 is 14 residues. The DNA for the CDR3 is TGTGCCAGCAGTTTATATGGGACAGACTACGAGCAGTACTTC. This sequence encodes CASSLYGTDYEQYF.

The rearrangement links TRBV9 to TRBJ2-1, with 9 bases lining up with TRBD1. V shed 4 bases and J 8 bases; nucleotides not matched to a gene: 10. Germline V gene sequence: CDR1 SGDLS, CDR2 YYNGEE. The length of the CDR3 is 15 residues. CDR3 in amino acids: CASSPQDRGSHEQFF. Written as DNA, the CDR3 is TGTGCCAGCAGCCCACAGGACAGGGGAAGCCATGAGCAGTTCTTC.

CDR3 loop: CASSYWGPENNEQFF. The CDR3 DNA reads TGTGCCAGCAGTTACTGGGGCCCGGAAAACAATGAGCAGTTCTTC. The chain couples TRBV6-5 to TRBJ2-1; tentative D call: TRBD1 (5 bases). V was shortened by 1 base and J by 5 bases, with 12 bases between the two germline ends. Germline CDR1 is MNHEY and CDR2 is SVGAGI. The CDR3 is 15 amino acids.

The chain employs TRBV6-6 and TRBJ1-1; tentatively, D is TRBD1 (5 bases). CDR1 is MNHNY, CDR2 SVGAGI, per germline (reference sequence). The CDR3 runs 16 residues. Deletions cut 2 bases from V and 0 bases from J, with 13 bases between. This CDR3 reads CASSYPSGEMNTEAFF. The CDR3 DNA is TGTGCCAGCAGTTACCCGTCGGGGGAAATGAACACTGAAGCTTTCTTT.

The chain couples TRBV18 to TRBJ2-1; TRBD2 agrees at 7 bases. CDR1 and CDR2 from the germline V gene are KGHSH and LQKENI. The CDR3 has 16 amino acids. The trim removed 3 bases at V and 2 bases at J, leaving 7 bases unmatched. The CDR3 DNA follows: TGTGCCAGCTCACCCCCAGCAGCGGGGCCCTACAATGAGCAGTTCTTC. Its translation: CASSPPAAGPYNEQFF.

The rearrangement links TRBV5-5 to TRBJ1-4; the D gene is possibly TRBD1 (5 bases). Germline V gene sequence: CDR1 SGHKS, CDR2 YYEKEE (reference sequence). The CDR3 is 13 residues long. V lost 4 bases and J lost 1, with 5 bases in between. DNA of the CDR3: TGTGCCAGCAGCAGGGGAACTAATGAAAAACTGTTTTTT. Encoded protein: CASSRGTNEKLFF.

The CDR3 loop reads CASSYSLTGIPYGYTF. The CDR3 coding sequence is TGTGCCAGCAGTTACTCGCTAACAGGAATCCCCTATGGCTACACCTTC. The chain joins TRBV6-5 to TRBJ1-2; the D gene is possibly TRBD1 (5 bases). The CDR3 consists of 16 residues. V dropped 0 bases and J dropped 4 bases, with 15 bases sitting between them. Germline V lookup: CDR1 MNHEY, CDR2 SVGAGI.

The J gene is TRBJ2-3, the V gene TRBV28, with D possibly being TRBD2 (6 bases). The CDR3 has 14 amino acids. Germline CDR1 is MDHEN and CDR2 is SYDVKM. V was clipped by 6 bases and J by 1 base, with 11 bases between them. In nucleotides, the CDR3 is TGTGCCAGCAGGCCGGGACTTCGCACAGATACGCAGTATTTT. This translates into CASRPGLRTDTQYF. The full variable domain, in which reference TRBV28 and TRBJ2-3 provide the parts outside the CDR3, is DVKVTQSSRYLVKRTGEKVFLECVQDMDHENMFWYRQDPGLGLRLIYFSYDVKMKEKGDIPEGYSVSREKKERFSLILESASTNQTSMYLCASRPGLRTDTQYFGPGTRLTVL.

V and J are TRBV7-9 and TRBJ1-1; D may be TRBD1 (6 bases). Trimming stripped 5 bases from V and 5 bases from J, with 15 bases between. The CDR3 has 14 residues. Germline CDR1 and CDR2: SEHNR and FQNEAQ (reference sequence). The CDR3 reads CASSRTRDKTEAFF. The CDR3 DNA reads TGTGCCAGCAGCCGGACCCGGGACAAGACTGAAGCTTTCTTT.

The CDR3 sequence is CAISESSSGKGGAQYF. The CDR3 nucleotides read TGTGCCATCAGTGAGTCCTCAAGCGGGAAAGGTGGCGCGCAGTATTTT. This rearrangement joins TRBV10-3 to TRBJ2-3, with 7 positions matching TRBD2. The CDR3 covers 16 residues. The V and J ends lost 0 bases and 10 bases, in that order; junction bases with no gene match: 13. The germline V gene has CDR1 ENHRY and CDR2 SYGVKD.

The V gene is TRBV4-2, the J gene TRBJ2-7, with 10 bases lining up with TRBD2. The CDR3 contains 16 residues. The J segment lost 4 bases and the V segment lost 0 bases, leaving 6 bases of the junction unmatched. Germline V gene sequence: CDR1 LGHNA, CDR2 YNFKEQ. The CDR3 sequence: CASSQDGTSGTYEQYF. Written as DNA, the CDR3 is TGTGCCAGCAGCCAAGATGGAACTAGCGGGACGTACGAGCAGTACTTC.

The V gene is TRBV5-8, the J gene TRBJ1-3, with D tentatively TRBD1 (6 bases). The CDR3 sequence is 14 residues long. Germline CDR1 and CDR2: SGHTS and YDEGEE. V dropped 4 bases and J dropped 4 bases, with 12 bases sitting between them. The CDR3 spells CASSPYRVGNTIYF. The CDR3 nucleotides read TGTGCCAGCAGCCCCTACAGGGTCGGAAACACCATATATTTT.

The chain is built from TRBV18 and TRBJ2-1, with D maybe TRBD2 (5 bases). CDR1 is KGHSH and CDR2 is LQKENI in the germline V gene. The CDR3 is 11 residues long. V dropped 5 bases and J dropped 7 bases, with 6 bases sitting between them. The CDR3 DNA sequence: TGTGCCAGCTCAGGGAGAAATGAGCAGTTCTTC. Protein sequence: CASSGRNEQFF.